This paragraph reports one T cell receptor beta chain. This entry belongs to a study of blood T cell repertoires in COVID-19. Study-level background: Samples taken during acute and convalescent COVID-19 were collected in the United States, Italy and Spain.

The germline CDR1 and CDR2 sequences are LGHDT and YNNKEL (reference sequence). The V end was cut by 1 base, the J end by 3 bases, with 7 bases between. This CDR3 has 14 amino acids. The repertoire was sequenced with immunoSEQ multiplex PCR; TCRdb's copy has only in-frame clones and lacks some. Found here are more than 95,000 clones, less than 95% of them singletons; the top ten hold 1.5% to 2%. The sequenced sample was peripheral blood. The genes are TRBV3-1 (or the pseudogene TRBV3-2) and TRBJ1-3; possible D gene TRBD1, 6 bases. The clonotype comes from a man in his sixties with acute or convalescent COVID-19. The DNA for the CDR3 is TGTGCCAGCAGCCAAGGACAGGTTGGAAACACCATATATTTT. It codes for CASSQGQVGNTIYF.